The rows below give T cell receptor beta chains drawn from one sample of a study of neurological immune-mediated disorders. TCRdb fed the 5' RACE reads into MiXCR, producing one record per CDR3 protein. The sample has approximately 70,000 distinct CDR3 sequences, about 9.4% seen once. The specimen sequenced was PBMCs. The receptors were gathered from a man younger than 40 in good health. CDR3s include the opening cysteine and the closing phenylalanine or tryptophan. A D gene is named only where the DNA matches it firmly. Size is stated for part of the rows, as once, few or many counts, or as a class when the clone is expanded.

clone size | D gene | J gene | V gene | CDR3 protein | CDR3 DNA
many | - | TRBJ2-5 | TRBV11-2 | CASSQGIEETQYF | TGTGCCAGCAGCCAGGGGATCGAAGAGACCCAGTACTTC
many | TRBD2 | TRBJ2-3 | TRBV20-1 | CSARGPSGSRYTQYF | TGCAGTGCTAGAGGGCCTAGCGGGAGTCGGTATACGCAGTATTTT
many | TRBD1 | TRBJ2-2 | TRBV12-3/TRBV12-4 | CASSFSPDRSTGELFF | TGTGCCAGCAGTTTCAGCCCGGACAGGAGCACCGGGGAGCTGTTTTTT
few | TRBD1 | TRBJ2-3 | TRBV2 | CASTPGQVLTDTQYF | TGTGCCAGCACCCCCGGACAGGTTCTTACAGATACGCAGTATTTT
many | - | TRBJ1-2 | TRBV4-1 | CASSHFGGDNYGYTF | TGCGCCAGCAGCCATTTCGGGGGGGATAACTATGGCTACACCTTC
many | TRBD1 | TRBJ1-4 | TRBV20-1 | CSARGRQGGEKLFF | TGCAGTGCTAGGGGGAGACAGGGAGGCGAAAAACTGTTTTTT
- | - | TRBJ2-1 | TRBV7-8 | CASSIYLCSVEGLGNEQFF | -
many | - | TRBJ2-5 | TRBV5-6 | CASSWGAGPETQYF | TGTGCCAGCAGCTGGGGGGCGGGACCGGAGACCCAGTACTTC
- | - | TRBJ2-2 | TRBV28 | CASSLSLGELFF | TGTGCCAGCAGTTTGAGTCTGGGGGAGCTGTTTTTT
many | - | TRBJ2-5 | TRBV7-3 | CASSLSPKETQYF | TGTGCCAGCAGCTTAAGCCCCAAAGAGACCCAGTACTTC
many | - | TRBJ2-5 | TRBV4-1 | CASSQARETQYF | TGCGCCAGCAGCCAAGCCCGAGAGACCCAGTACTTC
many | TRBD2 | TRBJ2-7 | TRBV9 | CASSVAKRERHEQYF | TGTGCCAGCAGCGTAGCTAAGCGGGAGAGACACGAGCAGTACTTC
many | TRBD1 | TRBJ2-7 | TRBV10-3 | CAISGQGSYEQYF | TGTGCCATCAGTGGACAGGGTTCCTACGAGCAGTACTTC
many | - | TRBJ1-2 | TRBV4-1 | CASSQGEFYGYTF | TGCGCCAGCAGCCAAGGGGAGTTCTATGGCTACACCTTC
many | TRBD2 | TRBJ2-5 | TRBV5-1 | CASSLSVAGVETQYF | TGCGCCAGCAGCTTGTCGGTAGCGGGAGTGGAGACCCAGTACTTC
many | - | TRBJ2-5 | TRBV6-5 | CASSLRQQGETQYF | TGTGCCAGCAGTCTTCGACAGCAGGGAGAGACCCAGTACTTC
many | - | TRBJ2-3 | TRBV12-3/TRBV12-4 | CASSQPPLEDTQYF | TGTGCCAGCAGTCAACCTCCTTTAGAGGATACGCAGTATTTT
many | - | TRBJ2-2 | TRBV7-3 | CASSSTGLRELFF | TGTGCCAGCAGTTCCACAGGGTTGAGGGAGCTGTTTTTT
few | - | TRBJ1-4 | TRBV5-5 | CASSSLTAREPTNEKLFF | TGTGCCAGCAGCTCACTTACCGCTCGGGAACCAACTAATGAAAAACTGTTTTTT
many | - | TRBJ2-2 | TRBV4-1 | CASSPESTGELFF | TGCGCCAGCAGCCCCGAATCCACCGGGGAGCTGTTTTTT
- | - | TRBJ1-5 | TRBV27 | CASSLTGYQPQHF | TGTGCCAGCAGTTTAACGGGTTATCAGCCCCAGCATTTT
many | - | TRBJ1-5 | TRBV5-1 | CASSLTGVDQPQHF | TGCGCCAGCAGCTTGACAGGCGTGGATCAGCCCCAGCATTTT
many | - | TRBJ2-5 | TRBV4-1 | CASSQRVQGMIETQYF | TGCGCCAGCAGCCAAAGGGTGCAGGGGATGATAGAGACCCAGTACTTC
many | - | TRBJ1-1 | TRBV20-1 | CSARDGTVATEAFF | TGCAGTGCTAGAGATGGGACGGTTGCCACTGAAGCTTTCTTT
- | TRBD2 | TRBJ2-7 | TRBV11-2 | CASSFQLAETYEQYF | TGTGCCAGCAGCTTTCAGCTAGCGGAAACCTACGAGCAGTACTTC
many | - | TRBJ1-5 | TRBV19 | CASSIERGVGQPQHF | TGTGCCAGTAGTATAGAGAGGGGGGTTGGTCAGCCCCAGCATTTT
many | TRBD1 | TRBJ1-4 | TRBV7-9 | CASSLGGTANEKLFF | TGTGCCAGCAGCTTAGGCGGGACAGCTAATGAAAAACTGTTTTTT
few | - | TRBJ2-7 | TRBV4-2 | CASSQDFATPIREQYF | TGTGCCAGCAGCCAAGACTTCGCGACCCCCATACGCGAGCAGTACTTC
- | TRBD1 | TRBJ2-7 | TRBV6-5 | CASSYGQGVEEQYF | TGTGCCAGCAGTTACGGACAGGGGGTTGAAGAGCAGTACTTC
many | - | TRBJ1-4 | TRBV3-1 | CASSPQGNTGYEKLFF | TGTGCCAGCAGCCCGCAAGGTAACACCGGCTATGAAAAACTGTTTTTT
many | - | TRBJ1-4 | TRBV29-1 | CSAELGGRSEKLFF | TGCAGCGCTGAGTTAGGGGGGAGGAGTGAAAAACTGTTTTTT
many | TRBD1 | TRBJ2-3 | TRBV29-1 | CSVSGQGRTDTQYF | TGCAGCGTTTCAGGACAGGGGCGCACAGATACGCAGTATTTT
many | TRBD2 | TRBJ2-1 | TRBV29-1 | CSVESGAYNEQFF | TGCAGCGTTGAGAGCGGGGCCTACAATGAGCAGTTCTTC